This TCR beta chain came from a study of cytomegalovirus exposure and HLA in healthy donors. The study's findings and limits: Researchers reported in a later analysis that common viral pathogens appeared linked to several top clusters.

V lost 2 bases and J lost 6; bases outside the gene matches: 9. Germline V lookup: CDR1 SGHNT, CDR2 YYREEE (reference sequence). This CDR3 spans 15 amino acids. In the case of this clone: What it binds is unknown.

Amplification used 60 Vbeta primers and 13 Jbeta primers. The table came from immunoSEQ multiplex PCR; TCRdb's copy has only in-frame clones and leaves some out. In the table there are around 150,000 clones, around 75% of which are singletons. The source is a man between 18 and 35 years old in good health and CMV-seronegative. Sequencing used PBMCs. The chain uses TRBV5-4 and TRBJ1-1; the match to TRBD1 covers 8 bases. The CDR3 spells CASSLPTGGSAEAFF. CDR3 nucleotide sequence: TGTGCCAGCAGCTTACCCACAGGGGGGTCCGCTGAAGCTTTCTTT.